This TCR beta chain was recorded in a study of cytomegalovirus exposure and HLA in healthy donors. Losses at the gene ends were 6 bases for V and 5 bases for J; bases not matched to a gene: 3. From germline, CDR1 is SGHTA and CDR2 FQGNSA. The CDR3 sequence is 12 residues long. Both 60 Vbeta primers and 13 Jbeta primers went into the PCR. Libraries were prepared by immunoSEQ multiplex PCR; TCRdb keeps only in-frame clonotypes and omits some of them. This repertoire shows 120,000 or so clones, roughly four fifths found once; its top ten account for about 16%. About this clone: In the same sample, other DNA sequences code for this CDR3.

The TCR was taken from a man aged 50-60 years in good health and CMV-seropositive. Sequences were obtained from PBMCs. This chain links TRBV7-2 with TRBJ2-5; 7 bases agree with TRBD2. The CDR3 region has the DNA TGTGCCAGCAGTTGGGGGGGGGAGACCCAGTACTTC. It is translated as CASSWGGETQYF. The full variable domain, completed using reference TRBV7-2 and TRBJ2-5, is GAGVSQSPSNKVTEKGKDVELRCDPISGHTALYWYRQSLGQGLEFLIYFQGNSAPDKSGLPSDRFSAERTGGSVSTLTIQRTQQEDSAVYLCASSWGGETQYFGPGTRLLVL.